This T cell receptor (beta chain) was found in a study of T cells in Graves' hyperthyroidism and ophthalmopathy. Researchers amplified the TCR beta CDR3 regions from RNA transcripts. In the first-round RT-PCR of the TCR CDR3, the HTBI primer set was used. TCRdb redid the calling of the multiplex PCR reads with MiXCR, one entry per CDR3 protein. The sample lists approximately 320,000 distinct CDR3 sequences, over 15% occurring once. This CDR3 spans 14 amino acids. Trimming stripped 4 bases from V and 0 bases from J, with 10 bases between. The V gene's germline CDR1 is LNHDA and CDR2 SQIVND (reference sequence). Newly diagnosed patients aged 18 to 65 had hyperthyroidism of under 2 months' duration. Exclusion criteria comprised uncontrolled infection, other autoimmune disease, pregnancy or lactation.

Sample: blood. This rearrangement joins TRBV19 to TRBJ2-7; no clear D gene. The sequence derives from a man under 40 with Graves' hyperthyroidism. The CDR3 spells CASSNPSSSYEQYF. In nucleotides, the CDR3 is TGTGCCAGTAGTAACCCCTCGAGCTCCTACGAGCAGTACTTC.